Presented here are 23 T cell receptor beta chains from one specimen sequenced in a study of cytomegalovirus exposure and HLA in healthy donors. Assay used: immunoSEQ multiplex PCR; TCRdb lists only in-frame clones, some missing. The sample has about 160,000 clones, about 82% seen once. Sequenced input: PBMCs. The source is a man aged 25-45 years in good health and CMV-seropositive.

The chain is built from TRBV7-3 and TRBJ2-7, with D perhaps matching TRBD1 (5 bases). The CDR3 runs 13 residues. The germline CDR1 and CDR2 sequences are SGHTA and FQGTGA. V shed 2 bases and J shed 6 bases, with 11 bases lying between them. CDR3 sequence: CASSLQGYSEQYF. The CDR3 coding sequence is TGTGCCAGCAGCTTACAGGGATATAGCGAGCAGTACTTC.

J is TRBJ2-5 and V is TRBV4-1; possible D gene TRBD2, 6 bases. CDR1 is MGHRA, CDR2 YSYEKL, per germline. Trimming stripped 1 base from V and 4 bases from J, with 13 bases between. The CDR3 loop spans 15 amino acids. CDR3 DNA: TGCGCCAGCAGCCAAGGTAGGAGGGAAGGAGAGACCCAGTACTTC. Translating it yields CASSQGRREGETQYF.

CDR3 region: CASSYSAEEWPQHF. The CDR3 bases are TGTGCCAGCAGTTACTCCGCCGAGGAATGGCCCCAGCATTTT. The rearrangement links TRBV6-5 to TRBJ1-5, with D uncertain. The CDR3 runs 14 residues. Germline V lookup: CDR1 MNHEY, CDR2 SVGAGI. The germline V and J ends were trimmed by 0 bases and 9 bases, with 12 bases remaining between them.

In this sample, this clone turned up a few times. The chain recombines TRBV27 with TRBJ2-7; TRBD2 might be the D (5 bases). CDR3 length: 14 amino acids. Trimming cost V 4 bases and J 7 bases, with 17 bases left between them. CDR1 MNHEY and CDR2 SMNVEV come from the germline V gene (reference sequence). The CDR3 coding sequence is TGTGCCAGCAGTTCTATTAGCGCTGTGTTGGAGCAGTACTTC. Its protein is CASSSISAVLEQYF.

This chain connects TRBV9 to TRBJ1-1, with 9 nucleotides matching TRBD1. The CDR3 extends over 14 amino acids. Germline V CDR1 and CDR2: SGDLS, YYNGEE. J lost 4 bases, V lost 0 bases, and 1 base had no gene match. The CDR3 DNA reads TGTGCCAGCAGCGTAGCGACAGGGGGCACTGAAGCTTTCTTT. It codes for CASSVATGGTEAFF.

This clone is a singleton in its sample. This chain links TRBV4-1 with TRBJ2-5; TRBD1 matches at 7 bases. The CDR3 spans 15 residues. The germline gives CDR1 MGHRA, CDR2 YSYEKL. J lost 1 base, V lost 0 bases, and 2 bases had no gene match. The CDR3 loop is CASSQEGTVQETQYF. For the CDR3, the DNA is TGCGCCAGCAGCCAAGAGGGGACAGTCCAAGAGACCCAGTACTTC.

In DNA, the CDR3 is TGTGCCAGCAGCACGGGGACTAGCGGGGCGAAGACCCAGTACTTC. The encoded protein is CASSTGTSGAKTQYF. The chain has TRBV7-9 and TRBJ2-5; 13 positions agree with TRBD2. Germline CDR1 SEHNR, CDR2 FQNEAQ (reference sequence). This CDR3 is built from 15 residues. V gave up 5 bases and J gave up 6 bases; unmatched junction bases: 6.

This clone was observed a single time. The V gene is TRBV4-1, the J gene TRBJ2-5; D unclear. Trimming cost V 4 bases and J 2 bases, with 14 bases left between them. This CDR3 is built from 15 residues. Germline values: CDR1 MGHRA, CDR2 YSYEKL. In DNA form, the CDR3 reads TGCGCCAGCAGCCCCGCCTTGAGGCAGCAAGAGACCCAGTACTTC. It yields the protein CASSPALRQQETQYF.

This clone has a single count. This chain uses TRBV6-6 with TRBJ2-5, with 8 bases aligning to TRBD2. From germline, CDR1 is MNHNY and CDR2 SVGAGI (reference sequence). J gave up 1 base and V 7 bases, and 11 bases lay outside the gene matches. The CDR3 length is 16 residues. CDR3 sequence reads: CASTRLATDTQETQYF. The CDR3 nucleotides are TGTGCCAGCACTAGACTAGCGACGGATACCCAAGAGACCCAGTACTTC.

The chain employs TRBV19 and TRBJ2-7; 7 bases align to TRBD2. CDR3 size: 13 residues. Germline values: CDR1 LNHDA, CDR2 SQIVND (reference sequence). The V and J ends lost 7 bases and 2 bases, in that order; junction bases with no gene match: 5. The chain's CDR3 is CASTPRGAYEQYF. The CDR3 DNA reads as TGTGCCAGTACCCCTCGGGGGGCCTACGAGCAGTACTTC.

The rearrangement joins TRBV9 to TRBJ2-1; 11 positions match TRBD2. The CDR3 sequence is 17 residues long. J lost 6 bases, V lost 0 bases, and 8 bases had no gene match. Germline lookup yields CDR1 SGDLS and CDR2 YYNGEE. The CDR3: CASSVGTSGGYANEQFF. The CDR3 nucleotides read TGTGCCAGCAGCGTAGGTACTAGCGGGGGTTATGCCAATGAGCAGTTCTTC.

V usage is TRBV6-5 and J usage is TRBJ1-2; D is uncertain. With 2 bases removed from V and 0 bases from J, the gap between germline ends came to 13 bases. Germline CDR1 reads MNHEY; CDR2 reads SVGAGI. The CDR3 loop spans 16 amino acids. The CDR3 nucleotides read TGTGCCAGCAGTTACACACCGGGAAAATCTAACTATGGCTACACCTTC. It translates to CASSYTPGKSNYGYTF.

The chain employs TRBV7-9 and TRBJ1-1; 9 positions agree with TRBD1. Germline V gene sequence: CDR1 SEHNR, CDR2 FQNEAQ (reference sequence). The CDR3 sequence is 17 residues long. Trimming took 2 bases from V and 11 from J; bases not matched to a gene: 18. The DNA for the CDR3 is TGTGCCAGCAGCTTACTTACAGGGGGCCAAAGTCGGGTAGAGGCTTTCTTT. Translating it yields CASSLLTGGQSRVEAFF.

CDR3 loop: CASSQPDRGHQPQHF. The DNA of the CDR3 is TGCGCCAGCAGCCAACCCGACAGGGGACATCAGCCCCAGCATTTT. The rearrangement uses TRBV4-1 and TRBJ1-5; 8 bases match TRBD1. The CDR3 is 15 residues long. With V trimmed by 2 bases and J by 5 bases, 5 bases remained unmatched. CDR1 and CDR2 from the germline V gene are MGHRA and YSYEKL.

V gene TRBV27 combines with J gene TRBJ2-7; no clear D gene. The V gene's germline CDR1 is MNHEY and CDR2 SMNVEV (reference sequence). V was shortened by 5 bases and J by 2 bases, with 16 bases between the two germline ends. This CDR3 has 15 amino acids. DNA for the CDR3: TGTGCCAGCAGTGACTCCGCAAATGACGCCTACGAGCAGTACTTC. Translation gives CASSDSANDAYEQYF.

This clone was seen a handful of times. CDR3 loop: CASSFVVRLAGGYTDTQYF. The CDR3 DNA is TGTGCCAGCAGCTTCGTCGTTAGGCTAGCGGGGGGATACACAGATACGCAGTATTTT. The rearrangement links TRBV13 to TRBJ2-3; TRBD2 agrees at 11 bases. The CDR3 is 19 amino acids. Looked up from germline, CDR1 is PRHDT and CDR2 is FYEKMQ (reference sequence). V was clipped by 3 bases and J by 2 bases; unmatched bases: 13.

CDR3 sequence: CASSVLAGPYNEQFF. The CDR3 nucleotides read TGTGCCAGCAGCGTACTAGCGGGCCCCTACAATGAGCAGTTCTTC. V gene TRBV9 combines with J gene TRBJ2-1, with 8 positions matching TRBD2. The germline V gene has CDR1 SGDLS and CDR2 YYNGEE. With V trimmed by 1 base and J by 2 bases, 2 bases remained unmatched. This CDR3 has 15 amino acids.

This clone was picked up a small number of times. The rearrangement uses TRBV6-5 and TRBJ1-1, with 7 bases matching TRBD1. The CDR3 sequence is 15 residues long. Per the germline V gene, CDR1 is MNHEY and CDR2 is SVGAGI. V was pared by 6 bases and J by 5 bases, with 12 bases of the junction left unmatched. The CDR3 here is CASRTGHRGRTEAFF. The CDR3 coding sequence is TGTGCCAGCAGGACGGGACACAGGGGCAGGACTGAAGCTTTCTTT.

The chain is built from TRBV15 and TRBJ1-5, with D tentatively TRBD1 (6 bases). The germline V gene has CDR1 LNHNV and CDR2 YYDKDF (reference sequence). The CDR3 length is 16 residues. V lost 2 bases, J lost 0 bases, and 11 bases lay in between. The CDR3 region has the DNA TGTGCCACCAGCAGACCAATGACAGGTAGCAATCAGCCCCAGCATTTT. It specifies CATSRPMTGSNQPQHF.

This chain links TRBV4-2 with TRBJ2-4, with TRBD2 as a possible D gene (5 bases). The CDR3 covers 18 residues. From germline, CDR1 is LGHNA and CDR2 YNFKEQ. V lost 0 bases and J lost 6, with 21 bases in between. CDR3 nucleotides: TGTGCCAGCAGCCAAGATCGATTGGGGTCGGGGATCCGAAACATTCAGTACTTC. Its protein is CASSQDRLGSGIRNIQYF.

CDR3 protein: CASGGAGQPSGANVLTF. Here the CDR3 DNA reads TGTGCCAGCGGTGGGGCAGGGCAACCCTCTGGGGCCAACGTCCTGACTTTC. The chain recombines TRBV7-3 with TRBJ2-6, with a tentative D call TRBD1 (5 bases). The CDR3 is 17 amino acids. Germline CDR1 reads SGHTA; CDR2 reads FQGTGA. Trimming shortened V by 8 bases and J by 0 bases, and 17 bases separated the two germline ends.

There are a few counts of this clone. The rearrangement links TRBV4-1 to TRBJ1-2; D unclear. CDR3 length: 16 amino acids. Germline V gene data show CDR1 as MGHRA and CDR2 as YSYEKL. V dropped 0 bases and J dropped 0 bases, with 11 bases sitting between them. CDR3 sequence (DNA): TGCGCCAGCAGCCAAGACCCGGTCATAGCTAACTATGGCTACACCTTC. Its translation: CASSQDPVIANYGYTF.

The J gene is TRBJ2-5, the V gene TRBV29-1; weak D call: TRBD1 (6 bases). V was shortened by 5 bases and J by 7 bases, with 20 bases between the two germline ends. There are 14 residues in the CDR3. Germline-derived CDR1 and CDR2 are SQVTM and ANQGSEA. The CDR3 DNA sequence: TGCAGCGTTACCACCGCCAGGGGAGTAGCGACCCAGTACTTC. Encoded protein: CSVTTARGVATQYF.